This TCR beta chain was identified in a study of T-cell reconstitution after alpha-beta-depleted transplantation in children. This clonotype was picked up many times. Preparation of the TCRbeta library was carried out with unique molecular identifiers. A single record per CDR3 protein comes from TCRdb applying MiXCR to the PCR reads. The sample has roughly 200,000 distinct CDR3 sequences, 8.5% to 10% seen once. The CDR3 has 12 amino acids. Trimming removed 8 bases at V and 3 bases at J, with 11 bases between. This sequence joins TRBV12-3 or TRBV12-4 and TRBJ2-7; weak D call: TRBD1 (6 bases). The TCR comes from a human donor who donated a stem cell graft to a child with acute lymphoblastic leukemia. This material consisted of PBMCs from the stem cell graft donor, taken from the stem cell graft. The CDR3 loop is CASARDIYEQYF. The CDR3 DNA is TGTGCCAGCGCCCGGGACATCTACGAGCAGTACTTC.